One and the same sample provided the 10 T cell receptor beta chains below, sequenced in a study of regulatory T cells in long-lasting Graves disease. TCR beta libraries were built with iRepertoire HTBI primers and Arm-PCR of CDR3 regions. TCRdb reprocessed the multiplex PCR reads via MiXCR and lists one record per CDR3 protein. The table has some 340,000 distinct CDR3 sequences, roughly 10% seen once. Time point given: newly diagnosed GD, antithyroid drugs for less than 3 months. PBMC-extracted RNA yielded the TCR library. These data also formed part of another study, on T cells in Graves' hyperthyroidism and ophthalmopathy.

This specimen was peripheral blood mononuclear cells (PBMCs), taken at new diagnosis, from a patient treated with antithyroid drugs. All receptors derive from a woman aged 18 to 35 with Graves disease.

This clonotype showed up many times. The rearrangement uses TRBV19 and TRBJ1-1; the D gene is possibly TRBD1 (5 bases). This CDR3 is built from 14 residues. Germline loops: CDR1 LNHDA, CDR2 SQIVND (reference sequence). With 6 bases removed from V and 3 bases from J, the gap between germline ends came to 14 bases. The CDR3 here is CASSLDRKYTEAFF. The CDR3 region has the DNA TGTGCCAGTAGCCTCGACAGAAAATACACTGAAGCTTTCTTT.

This clonotype appeared many times. The V call is TRBV11-2, the J call TRBJ2-3; 9 bases line up with TRBD2. The germline CDR1 and CDR2 sequences are SGHAT and FQNNGV. The CDR3 extends over 16 amino acids. Unmatched junction bases numbered 10, after V lost 5 bases and J lost 4 bases. Here the CDR3 reads CASSPIAGVSPDTQYF. CDR3 DNA: TGTGCCAGCAGCCCGATAGCGGGAGTTAGCCCAGATACGCAGTATTTT.

The table lists this clonotype with a few counts. This clone may be a read error of a much larger clone one base away. The rearrangement uses TRBV6-1 and TRBJ1-1; TRBD1 might be the D (5 bases). Germline V lookup: CDR1 MNHNS, CDR2 SASEGT. This CDR3 region has 13 residues. Here the CDR3 DNA reads TGTGCCAGCAGTGCAGGGTGGAGGGATGAAGCTTCCTTT. Protein sequence: CASSAGWRDEASF.

This clonotype came up a few times. The V gene is TRBV28, the J gene TRBJ2-5, with D perhaps TRBD2 (6 bases). Deletions cut 5 bases from V and 5 bases from J, with 18 bases between. The germline V gene has CDR1 MDHEN and CDR2 SYDVKM. The length of the CDR3 is 15 residues. This CDR3 reads CASSTFSGRGETQYF. The CDR3 nucleotides read TGTGCCAGCAGTACTTTTAGCGGTCGGGGGGAGACCCAGTACTTC. The variable domain in full, completed from reference TRBV28 and TRBJ2-5, reads DVKVTQSSRYLVKRTGEKVFLECVQDMDHENMFWYRQDPGLGLRLIYFSYDVKMKEKGDIPEGYSVSREKKERFSLILESASTNQTSMYLCASSTFSGRGETQYFGPGTRLLVL.

In its sample, this clonotype was seen a few times. The chain is built from TRBV7-9 and TRBJ1-1; the match to TRBD1 covers 8 bases. J was trimmed by 10 bases and V by 5 bases; bases with no gene match: 12. This CDR3 contains 14 residues. CDR1 is SEHNR, CDR2 FQNEAQ, per germline (reference sequence). CDR3 in amino acids: CASSGQGNFRIAFF. CDR3 nucleotides: TGTGCCAGCAGCGGACAGGGTAACTTTCGGATAGCTTTCTTT.

This clonotype was observed many times. A read error may produce the germline difference seen at one junction end. The rearrangement joins TRBV11-2 to TRBJ1-1, with D possibly TRBD1 on 5 matching bases. CDR3 length equals 16 residues. The germline gives CDR1 SGHAT, CDR2 FQNNGV. The CDR3, as DNA: TGCGCCAGCAGCTTGGAGTTTAGGGGCGGGGGCACTGAAGCTTTCTTT. Its translation: CASSLEFRGGGTEAFF.

J is TRBJ2-7 and V is TRBV20-1; D uncertain. V gave up 6 bases and J gave up 9 bases, with 21 bases separating them. The CDR3 is 13 residues long. Germline V lookup: CDR1 DFQATT, CDR2 SNEGSKA (reference sequence). The CDR3 loop is CSARSVGLSSQYV. The CDR3 nucleotides are TGCAGTGCAAGGTCAGTTGGGTTGTCATCGCAGTACGTC.

This clonotype was observed at least ten times. The V and J genes are TRBV6-2 or TRBV6-3 and TRBJ2-5; 7 positions agree with TRBD1. V trimming: 4 bases; J trimming: 4 bases; junction bases outside the gene matches: 6. Germline V gene data show CDR1 as MNHEY and CDR2 as SVGEGT. The CDR3 consists of 14 residues. For the CDR3, the DNA is TGTGCCAGCAGTTCCGGGGACAGTCGAGAGACCCAGTACTTC. This encodes CASSSGDSRETQYF.

This clonotype came up a few times. J is TRBJ2-1 and V is TRBV15; 7 positions match TRBD1. The V gene end was trimmed by 2 bases and the J gene end by 0 bases; junction bases not matched to a gene: 1. Germline CDR1 LNHNV, CDR2 YYDKDF (reference sequence). The CDR3 spans 15 residues. CDR3 protein: CATSRNRGSYNEQFF. The CDR3 DNA reads TGTGCCACCAGCAGAAACAGGGGCTCCTACAATGAGCAGTTCTTC. Looking up the rest from reference TRBV15 and TRBJ2-1 gives the full variable domain: DAMVIQNPRYQVTQFGKPVTLSCSQTLNHNVMYWYQQKSSQAPKLLFHYYDKDFNNEADTPDNFQSRRPNTSFCFLDIRSPGLGDTAMYLCATSRNRGSYNEQFFGPGTRLTVL.

This clonotype was seen repeatedly, ten times or more. The V call is TRBV7-3, the J call TRBJ2-5; no clear D gene. The CDR3 consists of 11 residues. V lost 4 bases and J 7 bases, leaving 7 bases between the germline ends. Germline V gives CDR1 SGHTA, CDR2 FQGTGA. The CDR3 loop is CASSSKRTQYF. Written as DNA, the CDR3 is TGTGCCAGCAGCTCCAAAAGGACCCAGTACTTC. The variable domain in full, completed from reference TRBV7-3 and TRBJ2-5, reads GAGVSQTPSNKVTEKGKYVELRCDPISGHTALYWYRQSLGQGPEFLIYFQGTGAADDSGLPNDRFFAVRPEGSVSTLKIQRTERGDSAVYLCASSSKRTQYFGPGTRLLVL.